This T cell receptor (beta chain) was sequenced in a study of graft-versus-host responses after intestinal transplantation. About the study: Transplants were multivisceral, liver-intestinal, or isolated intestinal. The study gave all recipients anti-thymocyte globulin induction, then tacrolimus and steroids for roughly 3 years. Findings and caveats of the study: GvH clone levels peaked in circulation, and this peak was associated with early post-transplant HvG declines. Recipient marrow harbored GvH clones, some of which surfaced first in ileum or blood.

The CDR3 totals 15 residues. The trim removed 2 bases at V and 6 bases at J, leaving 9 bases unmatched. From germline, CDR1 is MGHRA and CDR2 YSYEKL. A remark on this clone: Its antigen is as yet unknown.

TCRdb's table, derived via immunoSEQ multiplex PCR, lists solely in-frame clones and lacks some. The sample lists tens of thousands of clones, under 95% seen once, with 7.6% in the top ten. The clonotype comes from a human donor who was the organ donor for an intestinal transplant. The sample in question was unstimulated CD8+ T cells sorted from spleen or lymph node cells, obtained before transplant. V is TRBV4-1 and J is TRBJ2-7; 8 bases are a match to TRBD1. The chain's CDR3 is CASSQMTGAALEQYF. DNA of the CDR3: TGCGCCAGCAGCCAAATGACAGGGGCCGCCCTCGAGCAGTACTTC.